This entry describes one T cell receptor (beta chain). Its cognate antigen has yet to be identified. Per-base qualities were not stored, and no clone one base away is much larger. Sequences LNHDA (CDR1) and SQIVND (CDR2) are obtained from the germline V gene (reference sequence). Trimming leaves V shorter by 7 bases and J shorter by 0 bases, with the junction holding 8 bases beyond the gene matches. Taken from cysteine to phenylalanine, the CDR3 has 15 residues. The entry retains the CDR3 DNA only, 45 bases that are in frame from base 1. The data were obtained in a study of CD8+ T cells in alopecia areata (dated by TCRdb to the late 2010s). With respect to the entire study: Treated patients were enrolled in an open-label pilot trial of oral tofacitinib at 5 to 10 mg twice daily for moderate-to-severe alopecia areata. Patients received tofacitinib for 6 to 18 months and were then followed off drug for 6 months to check for delayed response and recurrence. For the treated patients, the SALT score, which quantifies what percentage of scalp surface area is affected, served as the measure of disease severity. In both human patients and the C3H/HeJ mouse model, the study applied high-throughput TCRbeta sequencing to look at T cell clonal expansion in alopecia areata. Scalp tissue and sorted CD4+ and CD8+ peripheral blood T cells from patchy and totalis/universalis alopecia areata patients and from healthy controls were covered by human TCRbeta sequencing. Biopsies were taken from tofacitinib-treated patients at baseline and at 4 and 24 weeks of treatment, and a later scalp biopsy was taken in several of the tofacitinib-treated patients. Clonality in the scalp was compared among normal scalp (n=4), patchy alopecia areata scalp (n=8), and alopecia totalis/universalis scalp (n=8). RNA came from the PAXgene miRNA kit for fixed scalp, the miRNeasy kit for PBMCs, and the RNeasy kit for mouse skin. TCRbeta CDR3 regions were amplified by immunoSEQ multiplex PCR using 35 Vbeta forward and 13 Jbeta reverse primers.

In light of the paper, this sample's treatment or condition label describes: oral pan-JAK inhibitor, 5-10 mg twice daily. Lesional scalp punch biopsies and peripheral blood were obtained from alopecia areata patients. PBMCs were separated by density centrifugation and stained for CD3, CD4 and CD8, after which CD4+ and CD8+ T cells were sorted on a FACSAria. Preparation of the library involved the immunoSEQ multiplex PCR assay. For TCR sequencing, RNA was extracted from every sample and reverse transcribed into cDNA to serve as template. SuperScript III was used to make first-strand cDNA, primed with a 2:1 mix of oligo-dT and random hexamers. Amplification bias was assessed with a synthetic immune receptor repertoire, and residual bias was removed computationally. On the authors' methods: Raw reads were preprocessed for error removal, and CDR3 was defined according to IMGT conventions as running from the conserved cysteine to phenylalanine. Clonality was computed as 1 minus the Shannon entropy, with the entropy normalized by log2 of the number of productive unique TCRs. Scalp TCRbeta sequences were cross-referenced with sorted blood CD4 and CD8 repertoires so that the CD4 or CD8 identity of scalp clones could be inferred. Drawn from immuneACCESS, this table holds only the in-frame rearrangements with V and J called that TCRdb kept. Clones are partly lost; checked studies trace under half to an unresolved V gene and leave the rest unexplained. That table supplies the V and J calls and clone size; D and trimming were determined from the DNA. In this sample the table shows about 210,000 clones, just over 65% of which occur a single time. More than 0.95% of the sample is taken by the ten largest.

What the research found in general, with its limitations: Compared with normal scalp, lesional scalp, particularly in alopecia totalis/universalis, had higher clonality and more expanded CD8+ clones, which suggests antigenic drive. Resident alphabeta T cells in normal human skin are also sequenced, complicating scalp TCR repertoire analysis, unlike mouse skin dominated by gammadelta T cells. Many expanded lesional clones persisted in scalp and blood during tofacitinib treatment, which may partly explain relapse after stopping treatment. The treated cohort was small, with a single nonresponder, so links between baseline CD8+ expansion and response need larger studies. Shared TCR sequences between patients were less evident than in mice, which may be partly attributable to HLA diversity in the patient population. With tofacitinib, both scalp clonality and the number of expanded CD8+ clones among the top 100 scalp clones went down significantly.

This receptor was identified in a human donor with alopecia areata. The specimen comprised CD4+ T cells sorted from blood, sampled at approximately week 45, from a patient treated with tofacitinib. The chain uses TRBV19 and TRBJ2-7; 8 nucleotides in the junction match TRBD1. The CDR3 region has the sequence CASTPPGGNSYEQYF. Read as DNA, the sequence is TGTGCCAGTACCCCGCCAGGGGGCAACTCCTACGAGCAGTACTTC. Full variable domain (CDR3 extended with the reference TRBV19 and TRBJ2-7 proteins): DGGITQSPKYLFRKEGQNVTLSCEQNLNHDAMYWYRQDPGQGLRLIYYSQIVNDFQKGDIAEGYSVSREKKESFPLTVTSAQKNPTAFYLCASTPPGGNSYEQYFGPGTRLTVT.